This T cell receptor beta chain was recovered during a study of CD8+CD57+ T cells in acquired aplastic anemia. Notes on this clonotype: As the CDR3 is not closed by the conserved phenylalanine or tryptophan, this likely results from a read error.

TCR beta VDJ and CDR3 profiling used genomic DNA as template. In TCRdb, the reads were re-called with MiXCR into one record per CDR3 protein. The table shows some 220,000 distinct CDR3 sequences, with 34% occurring only once. The CDR3 sequence is 15 residues long. Germline CDR1 is SGHRS and CDR2 is YFSETQ. V lost 1 base and J lost 2; bases outside the gene matches: 5. The chain employs TRBV5-1 and TRBJ1-2; the match to TRBD1 covers 7 bases. Sequencing was carried out using sorted CD4+, CD8+, or CD8+CD57+ T cells (not recorded which) from PBMCs. The source of this sequence is a human donor in good health, serving as a control. CDR3 protein: CASSLQAGGNYGYTS. In DNA form, the CDR3 reads TGCGCCAGCAGCTTGCAGGCAGGGGGGAACTATGGCTACACCTCC.